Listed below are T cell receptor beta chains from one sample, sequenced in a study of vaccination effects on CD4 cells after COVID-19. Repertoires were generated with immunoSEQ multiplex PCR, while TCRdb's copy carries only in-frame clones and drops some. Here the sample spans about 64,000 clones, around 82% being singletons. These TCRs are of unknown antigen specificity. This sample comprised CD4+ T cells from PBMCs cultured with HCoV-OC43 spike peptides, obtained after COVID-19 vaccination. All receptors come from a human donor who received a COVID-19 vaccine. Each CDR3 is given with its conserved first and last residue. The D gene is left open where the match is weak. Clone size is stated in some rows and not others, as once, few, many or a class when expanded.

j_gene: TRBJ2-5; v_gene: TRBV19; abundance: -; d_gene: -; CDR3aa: CASSIGLGGTQETQYF; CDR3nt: TGTGCCAGTAGTATAGGTTTGGGGGGTACCCAAGAGACCCAGTACTTC
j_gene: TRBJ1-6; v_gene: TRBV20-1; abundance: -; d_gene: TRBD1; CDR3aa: CSASAGAGGNSPLHF; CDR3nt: TGCAGTGCTAGTGCCGGGGCAGGGGGGAATTCACCCCTCCACTTT
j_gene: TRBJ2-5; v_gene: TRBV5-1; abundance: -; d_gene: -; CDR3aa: CASSLGTSLETQYF; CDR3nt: TGCGCCAGCAGCTTGGGGACGTCGCTGGAGACCCAGTACTTC
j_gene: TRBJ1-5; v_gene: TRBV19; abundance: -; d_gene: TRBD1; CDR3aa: CASKPGQAHQPQHF; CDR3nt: TGTGCCAGTAAGCCGGGACAGGCCCATCAGCCCCAGCATTTT
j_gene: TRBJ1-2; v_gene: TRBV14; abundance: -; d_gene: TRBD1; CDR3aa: CASSLLTGIGYTF; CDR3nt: TGTGCCAGCAGCCTCTTGACAGGGATTGGCTACACCTTC
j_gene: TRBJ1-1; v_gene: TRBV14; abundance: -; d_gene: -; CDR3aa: CASSQVGLTEAFF; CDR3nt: TGTGCCAGCAGCCAAGTTGGTCTCACTGAAGCTTTCTTT
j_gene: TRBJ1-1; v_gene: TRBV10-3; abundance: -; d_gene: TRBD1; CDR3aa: CAVTQGVETEAFF; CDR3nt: TGTGCCGTAACACAGGGGGTGGAAACTGAAGCTTTCTTT
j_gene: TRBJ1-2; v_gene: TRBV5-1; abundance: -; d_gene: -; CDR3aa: CASSLGTENYGYTF; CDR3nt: TGCGCCAGCAGCTTGGGTACCGAGAACTATGGCTACACCTTC
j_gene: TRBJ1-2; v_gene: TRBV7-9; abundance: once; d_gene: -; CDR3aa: CASTIDQGANYGYTF; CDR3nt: TGTGCCAGCACTATAGATCAGGGAGCTAACTATGGCTACACCTTC
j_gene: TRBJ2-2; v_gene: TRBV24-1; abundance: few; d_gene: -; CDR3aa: CATSDFRGIGGELFF; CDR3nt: TGTGCCACCAGTGATTTCAGGGGAATTGGCGGGGAGCTGTTTTTT
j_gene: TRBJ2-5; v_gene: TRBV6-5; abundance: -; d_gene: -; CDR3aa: CASSYRGGGQETQYF; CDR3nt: TGTGCCAGCAGTTACCGAGGGGGGGGCCAAGAGACCCAGTACTTC
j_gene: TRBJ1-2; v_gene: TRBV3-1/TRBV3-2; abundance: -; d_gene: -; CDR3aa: CASSPRTANYGYTF; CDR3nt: TGTGCCAGCAGTCCTAGGACGGCTAACTATGGCTACACCTTC
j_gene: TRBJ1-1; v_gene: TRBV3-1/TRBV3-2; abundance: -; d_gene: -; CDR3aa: CASSPPETANTEAFF; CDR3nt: TGTGCCAGCAGCCCCCCCGAGACAGCGAACACTGAAGCTTTCTTT
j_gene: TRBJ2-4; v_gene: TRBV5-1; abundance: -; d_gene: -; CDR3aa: CASSLTAKNIQYF; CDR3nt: TGCGCCAGCAGCTTAACGGCCAAAAACATTCAGTACTTC
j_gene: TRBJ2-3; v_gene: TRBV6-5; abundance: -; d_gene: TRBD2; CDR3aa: CASSFQRGVTDTQYF; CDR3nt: TGTGCCAGCAGTTTCCAGCGGGGGGTCACAGATACGCAGTATTTT
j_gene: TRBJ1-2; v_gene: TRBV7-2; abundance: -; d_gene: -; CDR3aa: CASSPRTGMDYGYTF; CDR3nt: TGTGCCAGCAGTCCACGAACAGGGATGGACTATGGCTACACCTTC
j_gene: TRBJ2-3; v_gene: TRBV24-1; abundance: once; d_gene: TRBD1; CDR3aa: CATSNGDRGITDTQYF; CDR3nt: TGTGCCACCAGCAACGGGGACAGGGGAATAACAGATACGCAGTATTTT
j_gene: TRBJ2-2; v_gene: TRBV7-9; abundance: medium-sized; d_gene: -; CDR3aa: CASSLGTGELFF; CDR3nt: TGTGCCAGCAGCTTAGGCACCGGGGAGCTGTTTTTT
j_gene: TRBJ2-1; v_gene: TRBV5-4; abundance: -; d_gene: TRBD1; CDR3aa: CASSFVGDRGNEQFF; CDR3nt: TGTGCCAGCAGCTTCGTTGGGGACAGGGGAAATGAGCAGTTCTTC
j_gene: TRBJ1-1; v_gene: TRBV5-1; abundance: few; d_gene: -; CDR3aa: CASSLESGDEAFF; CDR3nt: TGCGCCAGCAGCTTGGAATCAGGGGATGAAGCTTTCTTT
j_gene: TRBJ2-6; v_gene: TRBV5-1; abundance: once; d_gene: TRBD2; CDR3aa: CASSFLTGGTGANVLTF; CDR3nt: TGCGCCAGCAGCTTCTTGACGGGGGGAACTGGGGCCAACGTCCTGACTTTC
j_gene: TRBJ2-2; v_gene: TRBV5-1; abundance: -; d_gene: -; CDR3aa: CASSRRGASDGELFF; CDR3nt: TGCGCCAGCAGCCGACGGGGGGCTAGTGACGGGGAGCTGTTTTTT
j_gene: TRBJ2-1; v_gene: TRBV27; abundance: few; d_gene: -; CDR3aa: CASSPSGVTREQFF; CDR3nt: TGTGCCAGCAGTCCTTCAGGGGTAACCCGTGAGCAGTTCTTC
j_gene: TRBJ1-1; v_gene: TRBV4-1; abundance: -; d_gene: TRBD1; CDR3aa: CASSHPGGTEAFF; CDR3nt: TGCGCCAGCAGCCACCCAGGGGGAACTGAAGCTTTCTTT
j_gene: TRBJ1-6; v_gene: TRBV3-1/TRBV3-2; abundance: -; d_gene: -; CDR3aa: CASSQEGLGMNSPLHF; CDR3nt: TGTGCCAGCAGCCAAGAAGGGTTGGGTATGAATTCACCCCTCCACTTT
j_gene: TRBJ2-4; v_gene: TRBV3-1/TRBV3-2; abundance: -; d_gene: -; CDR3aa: CASSLSRGSNLAKNIQYF; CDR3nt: TGTGCCAGCAGCCTATCGAGGGGATCGAATCTAGCCAAAAACATTCAGTACTTC
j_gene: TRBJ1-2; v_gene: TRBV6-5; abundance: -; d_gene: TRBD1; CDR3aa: CASSYSGRDRGGYTF; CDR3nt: TGTGCCAGCAGTTACTCGGGAAGGGACAGGGGTGGCTACACCTTC
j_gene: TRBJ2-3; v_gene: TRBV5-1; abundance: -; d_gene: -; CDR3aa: CASSSSGTLSTDTQYF; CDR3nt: TGCGCCAGCAGCTCGTCCGGGACACTGAGCACAGATACGCAGTATTTT
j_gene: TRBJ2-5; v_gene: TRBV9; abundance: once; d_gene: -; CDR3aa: CASSASGLETQYF; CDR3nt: TGTGCCAGCAGCGCTTCGGGACTTGAGACCCAGTACTTC
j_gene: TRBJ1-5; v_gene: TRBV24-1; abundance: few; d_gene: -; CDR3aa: CATRGVKGNQPQHF; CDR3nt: TGTGCCACCAGAGGAGTGAAGGGCAATCAGCCCCAGCATTTT
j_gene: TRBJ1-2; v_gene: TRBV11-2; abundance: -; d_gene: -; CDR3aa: CASSPSGAAIYGYTF; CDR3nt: TGTGCCAGCAGCCCCTCAGGAGCAGCTATTTATGGCTACACCTTC
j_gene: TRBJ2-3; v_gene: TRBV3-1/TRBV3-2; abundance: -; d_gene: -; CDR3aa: CASSQDLGGGSDTQYF; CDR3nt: TGTGCCAGCAGCCAAGATCTGGGGGGAGGTTCAGATACGCAGTATTTT